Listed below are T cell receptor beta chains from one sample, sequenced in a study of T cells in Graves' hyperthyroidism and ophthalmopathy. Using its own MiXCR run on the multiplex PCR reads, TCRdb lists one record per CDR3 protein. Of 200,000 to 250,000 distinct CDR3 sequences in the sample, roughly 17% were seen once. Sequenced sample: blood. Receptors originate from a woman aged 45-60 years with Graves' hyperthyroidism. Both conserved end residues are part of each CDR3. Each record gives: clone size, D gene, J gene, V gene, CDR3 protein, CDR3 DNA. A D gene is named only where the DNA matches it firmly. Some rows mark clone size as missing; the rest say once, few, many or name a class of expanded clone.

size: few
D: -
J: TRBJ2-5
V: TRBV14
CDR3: CASSGSFEGTQYF
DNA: TGTGCCAGCAGCGGGTCTTTCGAAGGGACCCAGTACTTC

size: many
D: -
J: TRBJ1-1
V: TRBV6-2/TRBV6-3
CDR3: CASNVKGRAEAFF
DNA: TGTGCCAGCAATGTTAAGGGAAGGGCTGAAGCTTTCTTT

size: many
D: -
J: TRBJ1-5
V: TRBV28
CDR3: CASSDGTEINQPQHF
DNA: TGTGCCAGCAGTGATGGGACGGAGATCAATCAGCCCCAGCATTTT

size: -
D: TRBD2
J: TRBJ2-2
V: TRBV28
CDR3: CASSITGTRKNTGELFF
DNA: TGTGCCAGCAGTATAACCGGGACTAGGAAAAACACCGGGGAGCTGTTTTTT

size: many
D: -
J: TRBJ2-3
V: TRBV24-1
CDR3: CATSDLGIGTQYF
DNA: TGTGCCACCAGTGATTTAGGGATTGGTACGCAGTATTTT

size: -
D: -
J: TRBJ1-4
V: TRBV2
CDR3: CASKRGQTNEKLFF
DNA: TGTGCCAGCAAGAGAGGACAGACAAATGAAAAACTGTTTTTT

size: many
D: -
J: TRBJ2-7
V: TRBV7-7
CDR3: CASSFSGQSELYF
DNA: TGTGCTAGCAGCTTCTCAGGACAGTCCGAGTTGTACTTC

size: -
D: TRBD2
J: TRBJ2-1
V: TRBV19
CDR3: CASSIKAGGSKNEQFF
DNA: TGTGCCAGTAGTATTAAGGCGGGAGGAAGTAAAAATGAGCAGTTCTTC

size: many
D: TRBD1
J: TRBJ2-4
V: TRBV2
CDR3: CASSWEQGWNIQYF
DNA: TGTGCCAGCAGTTGGGAACAGGGGTGGAACATTCAGTACTTC

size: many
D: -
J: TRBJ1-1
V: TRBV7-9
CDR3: CASSTGAWTEAFF
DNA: TGTGCCAGCAGCACGGGTGCGTGGACTGAAGCTTTCTTT

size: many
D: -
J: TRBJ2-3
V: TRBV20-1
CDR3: CSASGVGGTDTQYF
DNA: TGCAGTGCAAGCGGTGTTGGGGGCACAGATACGCAGTATTTT

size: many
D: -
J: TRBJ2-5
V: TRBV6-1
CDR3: CASSGPGTAGTQYF
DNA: TGTGCCAGCAGTGGGCCCGGGACAGCGGGTACCCAGTACTTC

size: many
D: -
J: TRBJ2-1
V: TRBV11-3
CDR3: CASSPGLTRGEQFF
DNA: TGTGCCAGCAGCCCAGGGCTGACTCGGGGTGAGCAGTTCTTC

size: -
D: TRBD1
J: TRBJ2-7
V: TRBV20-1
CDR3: CSARGGTGGYEQYF
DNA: TGCAGTGCTAGAGGGGGGACAGGGGGCTACGAGCAGTACTTC

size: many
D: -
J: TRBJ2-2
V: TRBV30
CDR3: CAWSPSETGELFF
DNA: TGTGCCTGGAGTCCCTCTGAGACCGGGGAGCTGTTTTTT

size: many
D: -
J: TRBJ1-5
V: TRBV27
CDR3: CASSARPGQVNQPQHF
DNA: TGTGCCAGCAGTGCCCGGCCAGGCCAGGTCAATCAGCCCCAGCATTTT

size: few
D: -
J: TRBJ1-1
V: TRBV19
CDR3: CASEVERGGDTEAFF
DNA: TGTGCCAGTGAGGTAGAACGGGGAGGGGACACTGAAGCTTTCTTT

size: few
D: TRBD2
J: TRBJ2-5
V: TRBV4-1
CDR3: CASSQVLAGGQETQYF
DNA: TGCGCCAGCAGCCAAGTCCTAGCGGGAGGTCAAGAGACCCAGTACTTC

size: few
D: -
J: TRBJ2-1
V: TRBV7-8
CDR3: CASKYRATYGEQFF
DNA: TGTGCCAGCAAATACCGGGCAACCTATGGTGAGCAGTTCTTC

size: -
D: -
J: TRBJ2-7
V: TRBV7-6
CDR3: CASSRQLGSYEQYF
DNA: TGTGCCAGCAGCCGACAGCTAGGATCCTACGAGCAGTACTTC

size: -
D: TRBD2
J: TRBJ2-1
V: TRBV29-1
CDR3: CSVDSIIAGGSYNEQSF
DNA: TGCAGCGTCGACAGCATCATAGCGGGAGGGTCCTACAATGAGCAGTCCTTC

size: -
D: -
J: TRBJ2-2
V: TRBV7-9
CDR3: CASSYLWGRSGTNTGELFF
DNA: TGTGCCAGCAGCTACCTTTGGGGCCGCTCTGGAACGAACACCGGGGAGCTGTTTTTT

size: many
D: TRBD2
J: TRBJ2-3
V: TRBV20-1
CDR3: CSAGLAGGRTDTQYF
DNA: TGCAGTGCTGGACTAGCGGGAGGGAGGACAGATACGCAGTATTTT

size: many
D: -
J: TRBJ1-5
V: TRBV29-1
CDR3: CSVKEGIGTNQPQHF
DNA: TGCAGCGTGAAAGAGGGGATCGGAACAAATCAGCCCCAGCATTTT

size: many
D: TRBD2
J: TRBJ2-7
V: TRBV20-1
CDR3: CSARGAGGHYEQYF
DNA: TGCAGTGCTAGGGGAGCGGGAGGGCACTACGAGCAGTACTTC

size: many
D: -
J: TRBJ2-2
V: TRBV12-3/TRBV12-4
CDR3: CASGGGGRTGELFF
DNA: TGTGCCAGCGGCGGAGGGGGCCGCACCGGGGAGCTGTTTTTT

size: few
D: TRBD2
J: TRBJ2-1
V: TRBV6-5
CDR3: CASSYAGGANEQFF
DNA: TGTGCCAGCAGTTATGCGGGAGGGGCCAATGAGCAGTTCTTC

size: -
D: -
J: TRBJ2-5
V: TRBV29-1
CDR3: CSVVYRGSQETQYF
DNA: TGCAGCGTTGTCTATCGGGGGAGTCAAGAGACCCAGTACTTC

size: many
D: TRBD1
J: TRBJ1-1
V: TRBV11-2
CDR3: CASSPKAGGTEAFF
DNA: TGTGCCAGCAGCCCCAAGGCAGGGGGCACTGAAGCTTTCTTT

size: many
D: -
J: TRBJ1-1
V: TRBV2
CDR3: CASRARVENTEAFF
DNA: TGTGCCAGCAGGGCCAGGGTGGAGAACACTGAAGCTTTCTTT

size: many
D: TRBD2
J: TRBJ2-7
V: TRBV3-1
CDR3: CASSQGPGMSRGYEQYF
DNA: TGTGCCAGCAGCCAAGGGCCAGGGATGTCGCGGGGGTACGAGCAGTACTTC